This T cell receptor (beta chain) was found in a study of blood T cell repertoires in COVID-19. About the research overall: T cells, B-cell-depleted T cells, or PBMCs provided the cDNA or gDNA that served as material.

Per the germline V gene, CDR1 is MDHEN and CDR2 is SYDVKM. This CDR3 comprises 11 residues. V lost 6 bases, J lost 4 bases, and 4 bases lay in between. During active infection, Seattle patients enrolled and were then monitored through disease. Per the original data handling: Nucleated cell counts were estimated from reference gene primer amplification. Clones were read by immunoSEQ multiplex PCR, and TCRdb kept only the in-frame ones, dropping some. The D gene and trimming were derived from the DNA, and the V and J assignments and clone size from that table. The sample includes 190,000 or so clones, about 81% of them seen just once.

The sequence came from a woman older than 75 with COVID-19, enrolled during active disease. Sequencing was carried out using peripheral blood. V and J are TRBV28 and TRBJ2-1; no reliable D call. CDR3 DNA: TGTGCCAGCAGCCGGTACAATGAGCAGTTCTTC. This gives the protein CASSRYNEQFF.